This entry is about one T cell receptor beta chain. Its antigen is as yet unknown. This CDR3 contains 17 residues. The junction had 8 bases not matched to a gene; V was cut back by 4 bases and J by 2 bases. Germline V gives CDR1 MDHEN, CDR2 SYDVKM. For the second PCR, which ran for about 6 to 11 cycles, a sample-barcoded 5' primer and a J-beta primer mix were used. TCRdb recomputed calls from the 5' RACE reads with MiXCR, one row per CDR3 protein. The sample contains approximately 800,000 distinct CDR3 sequences, around 50% of which appear only once. These data originate in a study of blood T cells in healthy people across ages. General study findings and limits: Naive and antigen-experienced cells could not be conclusively compared, given unsorted PBMCs. It was the long-lived donors that had more naive CD4+ cells and higher diversity than aged donors.

Each donor was a healthy Caucasian individual from Russia, aged roughly 6 to 100. PBMCs, at least 6 million per sample, were isolated. Sequencing used blood. The receptor's source is a man at least 80 years old in good health. The chain links TRBV28 to TRBJ2-3, with 11 bases lining up with TRBD2. This chain's CDR3 is CASSSRLAGPFTDTQYF. The CDR3 bases are TGTGCCAGCAGTTCCCGACTAGCGGGACCTTTCACAGATACGCAGTATTTT. Combining the CDR3 with reference TRBV28 and TRBJ2-3 gives the whole variable domain DVKVTQSSRYLVKRTGEKVFLECVQDMDHENMFWYRQDPGLGLRLIYFSYDVKMKEKGDIPEGYSVSREKKERFSLILESASTNQTSMYLCASSSRLAGPFTDTQYFGPGTRLTVL.